The clone carrying this T cell receptor beta chain was seen repeatedly, ten times or more. Antigen specificity is unknown. The record originates from a study of Graves' ophthalmopathy and Graves' hyperthyroidism. Study summary: At initial diagnosis, peripheral blood was obtained, and this preceded any treatment.

V was trimmed by 3 bases and J by 5 bases, leaving 19 bases between them. This CDR3 spans 16 amino acids. Germline values: CDR1 DFQATT, CDR2 SNEGSKA (reference sequence). Study-wide results and limits: In separating ophthalmopathy from stable hyperthyroidism, a 13-signature model achieved less than 90% sensitivity and 81.08% specificity.

Clinicians diagnosed using symptoms, serum thyroxine, TRAb, thyroid ultrasound and orbital computed tomography. The PBMC fraction was derived from around 10 ml of fresh peripheral blood. The study amplified TCR beta CDR3 regions using RNA transcripts. The authors performed first-round RT-PCR with HTBI primers and then a second-round multiplex PCR. Via MiXCR, TCRdb re-called the multiplex PCR reads, giving one row per CDR3 protein. The sample contains about half a million distinct CDR3 sequences, 14% of which appear only once. This clonotype was sampled from a woman aged 30 to 39 with Graves' ophthalmopathy. The chain joins TRBV20-1 to TRBJ2-2; weak D call: TRBD2 (6 bases). Sequencing was done on a sample of blood. This chain's CDR3 is CSARTWAGLETGELFF. The DNA of the CDR3 is TGCAGTGCTAGGACCTGGGCGGGATTGGAGACCGGGGAGCTGTTTTTT.